The 21 T cell receptor beta chains in this list originate from one sample, sequenced in a study of T cells in Graves' hyperthyroidism and ophthalmopathy. The source material, RNA transcripts, was used to amplify TCR beta CDR3 regions. The HTBI set primed first-round TCR CDR3 RT-PCR. TCRdb re-derived calls from the multiplex PCR reads in MiXCR, one entry per CDR3 protein. Of roughly 150,000 distinct CDR3 sequences listed, about 9.4% are singletons. Sample: blood. The receptor set was obtained from a woman under 30 with Graves' hyperthyroidism that later progressed to Graves' ophthalmopathy.

The table lists this clonotype with a few counts. The CDR3 loop reads CASSLNEGEQFF. DNA of the CDR3: TGTGCCAGCAGCTTGAACGAGGGTGAGCAGTTCTTC. This chain joins TRBV9 and TRBJ2-1, with D perhaps matching TRBD2 (5 bases). CDR3 size: 12 residues. Germline lookup yields CDR1 SGDLS and CDR2 YYNGEE. The V gene lost 4 bases and the J gene lost 9 bases, with 11 bases spanning the gap.

Many counts were recorded for this clonotype. V gene TRBV2 combines with J gene TRBJ1-2; no reliable D call. The CDR3 length is 14 residues. CDR1 and CDR2 (germline): SNHLY, FYNNEI. V lost 7 bases to trimming and J lost 8 bases, with 20 bases between them. The CDR3 protein is CASKEGAGRGGYTF. In DNA, the CDR3 is TGTGCCAGCAAGGAGGGTGCTGGGAGAGGGGGCTACACCTTC.

This clonotype came up a few times. This sequence joins TRBV6-1 and TRBJ2-1; 14 bases agree with TRBD2. CDR1 MNHNS and CDR2 SASEGT come from the germline V gene. The length of the CDR3 is 16 residues. Unmatched junction bases numbered 7, after V lost 6 bases and J lost 6 bases. This CDR3 reads CASSYGLAGGTNEQFF. The CDR3 coding sequence is TGTGCCAGCAGCTACGGACTAGCGGGAGGAACCAATGAGCAGTTCTTC.

In this sample, this clonotype turned up many times. This chain connects TRBV29-1 to TRBJ1-1, with 7 bases aligning to TRBD1. Germline V gene lookup returns CDR1 SQVTM and CDR2 ANQGSEA. This CDR3 is built from 13 residues. The trim removed 8 bases at V and 2 bases at J, leaving 8 bases unmatched. The DNA of the CDR3 is TGCAGCTCCAAGGCAGGGGGTAACACTGAAGCTTTCTTT. Protein product: CSSKAGGNTEAFF.

This clonotype was picked up many times. The chain is built from TRBV24-1 and TRBJ2-3, with 8 bases identical to TRBD1. The CDR3 is 15 amino acids. The J segment lost 1 base and the V segment lost 4 bases, leaving 3 bases of the junction unmatched. Germline-derived CDR1 and CDR2 are KGHDR and SFDVKD. Here the CDR3 reads CATSDIQGGTDTQYF. The DNA of the CDR3 is TGTGCCACCAGTGACATACAGGGGGGCACAGATACGCAGTATTTT.

This clonotype was recorded many times. The chain combines TRBV7-2 with TRBJ2-1; 7 bases are shared with TRBD1. The germline V gene encodes CDR1 SGHTA and CDR2 FQGNSA. This CDR3 is 19 amino acids long. With 3 bases clipped from V and 7 bases from J, the junction kept 21 bases outside the gene matches. The CDR3 DNA reads TGTGCCAGCAGCTTCAAAAGTCTGACAGGGAGTATTTTTGGGAATGAGCAGTTCTTC. It specifies CASSFKSLTGSIFGNEQFF.

As concerns this clonotype: This clone may be a read error of a much larger clone one base away. The rearrangement joins TRBV19 to TRBJ1-1; 11 positions agree with TRBD1. In germline, CDR1 is LNHDA, CDR2 SQIVND (reference sequence). Losses at the gene ends were 4 bases for V and 5 bases for J; bases not matched to a gene: 9. CDR3 length: 16 amino acids. CDR3 sequence: CASSTPPDRGLTEAFF. CDR3 sequence (DNA): TGTGCCAGTAGTACGCCCCCGGACAGGGGGCTTACTGAAGCTTTCTTT.

This clonotype was seen repeatedly, ten times or more. The chain has TRBV19 and TRBJ2-2; the D gene could be TRBD1 or TRBD2 (5 bases each). Looked up from germline, CDR1 is LNHDA and CDR2 is SQIVND (reference sequence). The CDR3 length is 13 residues. V was cut by 3 bases and J by 4 bases, with 6 bases left in between. The CDR3 sequence is CASSIGTTGELFF. CDR3 sequence (DNA): TGTGCCAGTAGTATCGGGACCACCGGGGAGCTGTTTTTT.

This clonotype was seen repeatedly, ten times or more. The rearrangement links TRBV6-5 to TRBJ1-3; D gene uncertain. The CDR3 runs to 16 residues. V was clipped by 0 bases and J by 2 bases, with 11 bases between them. Germline CDR1 and CDR2: MNHEY and SVGAGI. CDR3 bases: TGTGCCAGCAGTTACTCGAGCCAGTCTACTGGAAACACCATATATTTT. Protein sequence: CASSYSSQSTGNTIYF.

In this sample, this clonotype turned up many times. The gene calls are TRBV15 and TRBJ1-6; 7 nucleotides agree with TRBD1. The CDR3 is 14 amino acids. The germline CDR1 and CDR2 sequences are LNHNV and YYDKDF (reference sequence). V lost 0 bases and J lost 8; bases outside the gene matches: 1. CDR3 region: CATSRETGDSPLHF. The CDR3 DNA reads as TGTGCCACCAGCAGAGAAACAGGGGATTCACCCCTCCACTTT.

The CDR3 loop is CASSSRERNSPLHF. DNA of the CDR3: TGTGCCAGCAGCTCCAGGGAGCGGAATTCACCCCTCCACTTT. This chain links TRBV7-8 with TRBJ1-6; possible D gene TRBD1, 5 bases. Germline assignment: CDR1 SGHVS and CDR2 FQNEAQ. The CDR3 contains 14 residues. Trimming stripped 4 bases from V and 7 bases from J, with 11 bases between.

This clonotype was counted ten times or more. The V and J genes are TRBV12-3 or TRBV12-4 and TRBJ2-1; D assignment may be TRBD1 or TRBD2 (5 bases each). Trimming removed 3 bases at V and 0 bases at J, with 15 bases between. The CDR3 loop spans 17 amino acids. This CDR3 is CASSFSVVGGSYNEQFF. CDR3 DNA: TGTGCCAGCAGTTTTTCGGTCGTTGGGGGCTCCTACAATGAGCAGTTCTTC.

Many counts were recorded for this clonotype. V usage is TRBV12-3 or TRBV12-4 and J usage is TRBJ1-3; no clear D gene. The CDR3 sequence is 14 residues long. V lost 3 bases and J lost 0, with 6 bases in between. The CDR3 region has the DNA TGTGCCAGCAGTTTTTCAGACTCTGGAAACACCATATATTTT. Translating it yields CASSFSDSGNTIYF.

This clonotype was seen ten or more times. The chain recombines TRBV2 with TRBJ2-1; tentative D call: TRBD2 (6 bases). V gave up 2 bases and J gave up 6 bases, with 20 bases separating them. This CDR3 has 17 amino acids. Germline V gene lookup returns CDR1 SNHLY and CDR2 FYNNEI. CDR3 nucleotides: TGTGCCAGCAGTGAACGGTTGTGGAGGGATGGCAGCAATGAGCAGTTCTTC. As protein: CASSERLWRDGSNEQFF.

This clonotype was detected many times. V and J are TRBV18 and TRBJ2-7; D might be TRBD2 (5 bases). Trimming removed 5 bases at V and 0 bases at J, with 5 bases between. Germline lookup yields CDR1 KGHSH and CDR2 LQKENI. The CDR3 has 12 amino acids. This CDR3 is CASSGSSYEQYF. The CDR3 bases are TGTGCCAGCTCAGGGAGCTCCTACGAGCAGTACTTC.

This clonotype occurred many times. This chain uses TRBV6-6 with TRBJ2-3; D unresolved. The CDR3 is 13 residues long. Trimming removed 2 bases at V and 3 bases at J, with 6 bases between. The germline gives CDR1 MNHNY, CDR2 SVGAGI (reference sequence). CDR3 nucleotides: TGTGCCAGCAGTTACGGCGGAACAGATACGCAGTATTTT. This translates into CASSYGGTDTQYF.

This clonotype was observed many times. The gene calls are TRBV2 and TRBJ2-5; D ambiguous. This CDR3 has 12 amino acids. V gave up 6 bases and J gave up 2 bases, with 7 bases separating them. CDR1 SNHLY and CDR2 FYNNEI come from the germline V gene. The CDR3 spells CASRGGQETQYF. DNA of the CDR3: TGTGCCAGCAGGGGTGGTCAAGAGACCCAGTACTTC. The entire variable domain, with the rest obtained from reference TRBV2 and TRBJ2-5, is as follows: EPEVTQTPSHQVTQMGQEVILRCVPISNHLYFYWYRQILGQKVEFLVSFYNNEISEKSEIFDDQFSVERPDGSNFTLKIRSTKLEDSAMYFCASRGGQETQYFGPGTRLLVL.

This clonotype was observed at least ten times. The chain links TRBV7-9 to TRBJ1-1, with a weak D call TRBD1 (5 bases). The V end was cut by 2 bases, the J end by 4 bases, with 17 bases between. The CDR3 sequence is 16 residues long. CDR1 is SEHNR, CDR2 FQNEAQ, per germline (reference sequence). The CDR3 bases are TGTGCCAGCAGCTTATTGGCCCAGGGCAAGGTCACTGAAGCTTTCTTT. Protein: CASSLLAQGKVTEAFF. The full variable domain, rest sourced from reference TRBV7-9 and TRBJ1-1, is DTGVSQNPRHKITKRGQNVTFRCDPISEHNRLYWYRQTLGQGPEFLTYFQNEAQLEKSRLLSDRFSAERPKGSFSTLEIQRTEQGDSAMYLCASSLLAQGKVTEAFFGQGTRLTVV.

This clonotype was counted at least ten times. The chain joins TRBV7-8 to TRBJ2-2, with 7 bases matching TRBD2. The CDR3 is 15 residues long. J was trimmed by 4 bases and V by 3 bases; bases with no gene match: 5. Germline CDR1 reads SGHVS; CDR2 reads FQNEAQ. CDR3 DNA sequence: TGTGCCAGCAGCTTCGAACTAGCGAGCACCGGGGAGCTGTTTTTT. Its translation is CASSFELASTGELFF.

This clonotype was found many times. The rearrangement uses TRBV3-1 and TRBJ2-7, with 8 bases aligning to TRBD1. V lost 7 bases, J lost 6 bases, and 11 bases stayed unmatched. Germline V gene sequence: CDR1 LGHDT, CDR2 YNNKEL (reference sequence). This CDR3 region has 14 residues. The CDR3 coding sequence is TGTGCCAGCACCAAGGGGGCAGGGGGCTCCGAGCAGTACTTC. It translates to CASTKGAGGSEQYF.

This clonotype was seen many times. The J gene is TRBJ1-1, the V gene TRBV7-3, with TRBD1 matching over 8 bases. After removal of 2 bases from V and 11 bases from J, the junction contained 7 bases not matched to a gene. Per germline, CDR1 SGHTA and CDR2 FQGTGA. This CDR3 has 13 amino acids. The CDR3 region is CASSLGQGAGAFF. CDR3 coding DNA: TGTGCCAGCAGCTTAGGTCAGGGGGCTGGCGCTTTCTTT.